This T cell receptor (beta chain) was identified during a study of blood T cell repertoires in COVID-19. Profiled with immunoSEQ multiplex PCR; TCRdb holds only in-frame clones, not every one. The sample holds under 400,000 clones, around 87% seen once. This receptor was identified in a man aged 35 to 55 in a cohort exposed to, infected with or recovered from COVID-19 (not recorded which). The sequenced sample was PBMCs or T cells enriched from blood (not recorded which).

DNA for the CDR3: TGTGCCAGCAGGGAGGGGACCGCCGAGGTATGGTATGGCTACACCTTC. As protein: CASREGTAEVWYGYTF. This rearrangement joins TRBV28 to TRBJ1-2; the D gene is possibly TRBD1 (5 bases). The CDR3 consists of 16 residues. V shed 6 bases and J shed 5 bases, with 22 bases lying between them. Germline loops: CDR1 MDHEN, CDR2 SYDVKM.